These 26 T cell receptor beta chains were all obtained from the same sample, sequenced in a study of T-cell memory formation after mild COVID-19. TCRdb re-called the 5' RACE reads through MiXCR, storing one row per CDR3 protein. The sample lists 350,000 to 500,000 distinct CDR3 sequences; roughly 18% were seen once. Sequencing was done on a sample of PBMCs or a T cell subset sorted from them (not recorded which). Receptors originate from a man younger than 35 who had mild COVID-19 (a few samples of this study predate the infection). Cell type and time point are not known.

This rearrangement joins TRBV7-2 to TRBJ2-4, with 9 bases matching TRBD1. In germline, CDR1 is SGHTA, CDR2 FQGNSA. V lost 5 bases, J lost 7 bases, and 3 bases stayed unmatched. The CDR3 is 13 amino acids. CDR3: CASSVGQGNIQYF. The DNA for the CDR3 is TGTGCCAGCAGCGTGGGACAGGGCAACATTCAGTACTTC.

The genes are TRBV6-6 and TRBJ1-5, with D tentatively TRBD1 (6 bases). The CDR3 is 14 residues long. V lost 6 bases, J lost 1 base, and 10 bases lay in between. Germline CDR1 reads MNHNY; CDR2 reads SVGAGI (reference sequence). The DNA of the CDR3 is TGTGCCAGCAGGATAACAGGGAGCAATCAGCCCCAGCATTTT. Residues: CASRITGSNQPQHF.

This clonotype was detected a few times. The rearrangement links TRBV7-9 to TRBJ1-3; D not certain. In germline, CDR1 is SEHNR, CDR2 FQNEAQ (reference sequence). The length of the CDR3 is 13 residues. V gave up 0 bases and J gave up 2 bases, with 2 bases separating them. The CDR3 coding sequence is TGTGCCAGCAGCTTAGCGGCTGGAAACACCATATATTTT. Amino acid sequence: CASSLAAGNTIYF. Full variable domain (missing parts from reference TRBV7-9 and TRBJ1-3): DTGVSQNPRHKITKRGQNVTFRCDPISEHNRLYWYRQTLGQGPEFLTYFQNEAQLEKSRLLSDRFSAERPKGSFSTLEIQRTEQGDSAMYLCASSLAAGNTIYFGEGSWLTVV.

This clonotype was detected only a few times. The chain links TRBV6-5 to TRBJ1-2; a weak D match, TRBD1 (6 bases). Germline loops: CDR1 MNHEY, CDR2 SVGAGI. V was clipped by 6 bases and J by 4 bases, with 12 bases between them. CDR3 size: 13 residues. CDR3 amino acids: CASRETGIYGYTF. The CDR3 region has the DNA TGTGCCAGCAGGGAGACAGGCATCTATGGCTACACCTTC.

V gene TRBV3-1 combines with J gene TRBJ1-5; 9 nucleotides agree with TRBD1. V lost 0 bases and J lost 11; bases outside the gene matches: 11. This CDR3 has 16 amino acids. Germline V gene sequence: CDR1 LGHDT, CDR2 YNNKEL (reference sequence). Written as DNA, the CDR3 is TGTGCCAGCAGCCAAGATCTCGGGACAGGGAGTGGAGCCCAGCATTTT. This translates into CASSQDLGTGSGAQHF.

In this sample, this clonotype turned up many times. The genes are TRBV6-1 and TRBJ1-1, with a weak D call TRBD1 (6 bases). CDR1 and CDR2 (germline): MNHNS, SASEGT. CDR3 size: 16 residues. Trimming pared 5 bases from V and 1 base from J, leaving 17 bases between. The CDR3 DNA reads TGTGCCAGCAGTCCGTTGGGGGGGCGAGGGAACACTGAAGCTTTCTTT. Amino acids: CASSPLGGRGNTEAFF.

The genes are TRBV7-2 and TRBJ1-2; D is uncertain. The CDR3 runs 15 residues. Germline V gives CDR1 SGHTA, CDR2 FQGNSA. Trimming shortened V by 4 bases and J by 5 bases, and 17 bases separated the two germline ends. CDR3 region: CASSSDLTGIYGYTF. Here the CDR3 DNA reads TGTGCCAGCAGCTCGGACTTGACGGGGATTTATGGCTACACCTTC.

This clonotype was seen just once. This chain joins TRBV5-1 and TRBJ2-1; D ambiguous. Germline-derived CDR1 and CDR2 are SGHRS and YFSETQ. V was clipped by 0 bases and J by 2 bases, with 12 bases between them. The CDR3 runs 16 residues. The CDR3 sequence is CASSLDGAGPYNEQFF. For the CDR3, the DNA is TGCGCCAGCAGCTTGGACGGAGCTGGCCCCTACAATGAGCAGTTCTTC. The full variable domain, rest sourced from reference TRBV5-1 and TRBJ2-1, is KAGVTQTPRYLIKTRGQQVTLSCSPISGHRSVSWYQQTPGQGLQFLFEYFSETQRNKGNFPGRFSGRQFSNSRSEMNVSTLELGDSALYLCASSLDGAGPYNEQFFGPGTRLTVL.

This clonotype showed up just a few times. The chain has TRBV5-1 and TRBJ2-5; the D is unclear. The CDR3 has 17 amino acids. Trimming cost V 0 bases and J 4 bases, with 19 bases left between them. In germline, CDR1 is SGHRS, CDR2 YFSETQ. CDR3 amino acids: CASSLGWGPGDGETQYF. The CDR3 DNA reads as TGCGCCAGCAGCTTGGGATGGGGTCCGGGCGACGGAGAGACCCAGTACTTC. Full variable domain (remainder filled in from reference TRBV5-1 and TRBJ2-5): KAGVTQTPRYLIKTRGQQVTLSCSPISGHRSVSWYQQTPGQGLQFLFEYFSETQRNKGNFPGRFSGRQFSNSRSEMNVSTLELGDSALYLCASSLGWGPGDGETQYFGPGTRLLVL.

This clonotype was counted only a few times. The chain links TRBV27 to TRBJ2-2; 9 bases align to TRBD2. The CDR3 totals 15 residues. Trimming cost V 3 bases and J 4 bases; bases outside gene matches: 3. Germline V gene data show CDR1 as MNHEY and CDR2 as SMNVEV (reference sequence). CDR3 region: CASSFSGGLTGELFF. CDR3 DNA: TGTGCCAGCAGTTTTAGCGGGGGCCTCACCGGGGAGCTGTTTTTT.

The J gene is TRBJ1-1, the V gene TRBV7-9, with unresolved D. The CDR3 sequence is 14 residues long. The germline V gene encodes CDR1 SEHNR and CDR2 FQNEAQ (reference sequence). V was cut by 3 bases and J by 8 bases, with 16 bases left in between. The DNA for the CDR3 is TGTGCCAGCAGCTTCCCGACCGGCAAGTACGAAGCTTTCTTT. Translated, it gives CASSFPTGKYEAFF. Combining the CDR3 with reference TRBV7-9 and TRBJ1-1 gives the whole variable domain DTGVSQNPRHKITKRGQNVTFRCDPISEHNRLYWYRQTLGQGPEFLTYFQNEAQLEKSRLLSDRFSAERPKGSFSTLEIQRTEQGDSAMYLCASSFPTGKYEAFFGQGTRLTVV.

In its sample, this clonotype was seen a few times. The rearrangement uses TRBV6-2 or TRBV6-3 and TRBJ2-7; D may be TRBD1 or TRBD2 (6 bases each). The CDR3 extends over 14 amino acids. Germline V lookup: CDR1 MNHEY, CDR2 SVGEGT. The ends were cut back, 7 bases at V and 6 bases at J, with 19 bases in the middle. CDR3 nucleotides: TGTGCCAGCACCCGAGACGGGGGCCAGGTCGAGCAGTACTTC. Its protein product is CASTRDGGQVEQYF.

V usage is TRBV7-9 and J usage is TRBJ2-7; 12 bases line up with TRBD2. The trim removed 3 bases at V and 4 bases at J, leaving 7 bases unmatched. Germline loops: CDR1 SEHNR, CDR2 FQNEAQ (reference sequence). The CDR3 runs to 16 residues. The CDR3 here is CASSFPTGTSGYEQYF. In nucleotides, the CDR3 is TGTGCCAGCAGCTTCCCTACAGGGACTAGCGGGTACGAGCAGTACTTC.

This clonotype has just a few counts. V and J are TRBV12-3 or TRBV12-4 and TRBJ2-5; D call uncertain. Trimming left V 6 bases short and J 1 base short, with 12 bases between. The CDR3 covers 14 residues. CDR3 residues: CASSQWLVQETQYF. The CDR3 DNA reads TGTGCCAGCAGCCAGTGGTTGGTCCAAGAGACCCAGTACTTC.

This clonotype was detected only a few times. The chain combines TRBV19 with TRBJ2-5; TRBD2 matches at 8 bases. The CDR3 has 14 residues. The germline CDR1 and CDR2 sequences are LNHDA and SQIVND (reference sequence). The trim removed 4 bases at V and 5 bases at J, leaving 6 bases unmatched. For the CDR3, the DNA is TGTGCCAGTAGTAACGGGGGGGCCGGCGAGACCCAGTACTTC. Translated, it gives CASSNGGAGETQYF.

Many counts were recorded for this clonotype. The chain is built from TRBV9 and TRBJ2-2; D may be TRBD2 (6 bases). The CDR3 extends over 14 amino acids. Germline-derived CDR1 and CDR2 are SGDLS and YYNGEE. V was cut by 5 bases and J by 5 bases, with 13 bases left in between. The CDR3 DNA follows: TGTGCCAGCAGAACCGGGGGAAATACCGGGGAGCTGTTTTTT. It encodes CASRTGGNTGELFF.

The J gene is TRBJ1-2, the V gene TRBV4-1; D is uncertain. Germline CDR1 MGHRA, CDR2 YSYEKL. The CDR3 extends over 15 amino acids. V lost 1 base to trimming and J lost 5 bases, with 14 bases between them. DNA of the CDR3: TGCGCCAGCAGCCAAGGAACAGAGCTCTTTTATGGCTACACCTTC. Protein sequence: CASSQGTELFYGYTF.

The V call is TRBV5-1, the J call TRBJ2-4, with 10 bases that match TRBD2. Looked up from germline, CDR1 is SGHRS and CDR2 is YFSETQ. V shed 4 bases and J 5 bases; nucleotides not matched to a gene: 6. CDR3 length equals 15 residues. The CDR3, as DNA: TGCGCCAGCAGCCCTCTAGCGGGGGAGGAAAACATTCAGTACTTC. Translation: CASSPLAGEENIQYF.

The gene calls are TRBV6-2 or TRBV6-3 and TRBJ2-3; 7 bases map to TRBD2. Germline assignment: CDR1 MNHEY and CDR2 SVGEGT. V was clipped by 6 bases and J by 0 bases; unmatched bases: 3. CDR3 length: 14 residues. CDR3 amino acids: CASSGLGSTDTQYF. The CDR3 DNA reads as TGTGCCAGCAGCGGACTAGGGAGCACAGATACGCAGTATTTT.

This clonotype was counted ten times or more. The chain is built from TRBV5-1 and TRBJ2-7; TRBD1 matches 11 bases. CDR1 is SGHRS, CDR2 YFSETQ, per germline. After removal of 4 bases from V and 7 bases from J, the junction contained 7 bases not matched to a gene. The CDR3 extends over 14 amino acids. The CDR3 sequence is CASSRGTGGEEQYV. The CDR3 nucleotides are TGCGCCAGCAGCCGGGGGACAGGGGGTGAAGAGCAGTACGTC.

The V and J genes are TRBV6-5 and TRBJ2-2; D may be TRBD2 (7 bases). The CDR3 is made up of 16 amino acids. The V and J ends lost 0 bases and 7 bases respectively, with 15 bases between them. CDR1 MNHEY and CDR2 SVGAGI come from the germline V gene. DNA of the CDR3: TGTGCCAGCAGTTACTCGATGGGGGGGCCGGTCGGGGAGCTGTTTTTT. Translated: CASSYSMGGPVGELFF.

The chain is built from TRBV7-8 and TRBJ1-2, with 7 nucleotides matching TRBD1. V lost 3 bases and J lost 4; bases outside the gene matches: 5. The CDR3 has 14 residues. Germline V gives CDR1 SGHVS, CDR2 FQNEAQ. The CDR3 region is CASSLSGGGYGYTF. Here the CDR3 DNA reads TGTGCCAGCAGCTTGTCAGGGGGGGGCTATGGCTACACCTTC.

This clonotype was counted a few times. The gene calls are TRBV24-1 and TRBJ2-3, with unresolved D. The V end lost 9 bases, the J end lost 6 bases, and 9 bases lay between the germline ends. This CDR3 is built from 11 residues. Germline V lookup: CDR1 KGHDR, CDR2 SFDVKD. DNA for the CDR3: TGTGCCACCGGTCTTTCGGATACGCAGTATTTT. It codes for CATGLSDTQYF.

The J gene is TRBJ1-1, the V gene TRBV30; 7 bases match TRBD1. CDR1 and CDR2 (germline): GTSNPN, SVGIG (reference sequence). CDR3 size: 13 residues. V lost 3 bases and J lost 5; bases outside the gene matches: 6. The CDR3 loop reads CAWSDTGDTEAFF. The DNA of the CDR3 is TGTGCCTGGAGCGATACAGGGGATACTGAAGCTTTCTTT.

J is TRBJ2-5 and V is TRBV5-1; D perhaps matches TRBD2 (6 bases). Trimming left V 4 bases short and J 2 bases short, with 21 bases between. From germline, CDR1 is SGHRS and CDR2 YFSETQ. The CDR3 consists of 17 residues. CDR3 DNA: TGCGCCAGCAGCGTCCATCATCTGGGGAGGTCACAAGAGACCCAGTACTTC. This sequence encodes CASSVHHLGRSQETQYF. Supplemented by reference TRBV5-1 and TRBJ2-5, the full variable domain reads KAGVTQTPRYLIKTRGQQVTLSCSPISGHRSVSWYQQTPGQGLQFLFEYFSETQRNKGNFPGRFSGRQFSNSRSEMNVSTLELGDSALYLCASSVHHLGRSQETQYFGPGTRLLVL.

This clonotype appeared a few times. The V and J genes are TRBV12-3 or TRBV12-4 and TRBJ2-3; 7 bases line up with TRBD2. The CDR3 is 16 residues long. V shed 2 bases, J shed 2 bases, and the junction held 7 bases outside the gene matches. This CDR3 is CASSLWGGGSTDTQYF. CDR3 bases: TGTGCCAGCAGTTTATGGGGCGGGGGATCCACAGATACGCAGTATTTT.